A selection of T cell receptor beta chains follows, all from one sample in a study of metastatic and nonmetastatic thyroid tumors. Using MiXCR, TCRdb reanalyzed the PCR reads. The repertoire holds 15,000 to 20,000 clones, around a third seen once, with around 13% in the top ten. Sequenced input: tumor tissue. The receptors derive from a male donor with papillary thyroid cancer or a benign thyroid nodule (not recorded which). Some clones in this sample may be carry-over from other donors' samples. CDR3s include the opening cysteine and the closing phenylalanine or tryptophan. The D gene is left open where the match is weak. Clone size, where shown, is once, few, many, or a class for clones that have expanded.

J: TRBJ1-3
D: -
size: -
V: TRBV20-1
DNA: TGCAGTGCTAGAGACCTGAAGAAGGGCACGGGAAACACCATATATTTT
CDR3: CSARDLKKGTGNTIYF

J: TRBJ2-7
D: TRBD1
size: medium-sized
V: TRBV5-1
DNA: TGCGCCAGCAGCTCGGGTGGGACAGGGGGCTACGAGCAGTACTTC
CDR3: CASSSGGTGGYEQYF

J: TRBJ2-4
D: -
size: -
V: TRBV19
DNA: TGTGCCAGTAGGACCACAGTAGCCAAAAACATTCCGAACTTC
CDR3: CASRTTVAKNIPNF

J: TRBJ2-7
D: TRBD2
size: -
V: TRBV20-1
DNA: TGCAGTGCTAGAGTGGCGGGAGCGGGCGAGCAGTACTTC
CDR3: CSARVAGAGEQYF

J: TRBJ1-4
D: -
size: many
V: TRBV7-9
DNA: TGTGCCAGCAGCTTAGCGGGATTGGGTCCGGAGGGAAAACTGTTTTTT
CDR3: CASSLAGLGPEGKLFF

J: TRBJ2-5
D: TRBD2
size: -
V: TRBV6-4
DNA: TGTGCCAGCAGTGAGATAGCGGGCCGCCAAGAGACCCAGTACTTC
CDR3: CASSEIAGRQETQYF

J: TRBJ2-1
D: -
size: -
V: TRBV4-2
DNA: TGTGCCAGCAGCCTAGCATTGGGGGCAGTAGGCTACAATGAGCAGTTCTTC
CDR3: CASSLALGAVGYNEQFF

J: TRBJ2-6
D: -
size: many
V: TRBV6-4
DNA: TGTGCCAGCAGTGACGACTCTGGGGCCAACGTCCTGACTTTC
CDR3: CASSDDSGANVLTF

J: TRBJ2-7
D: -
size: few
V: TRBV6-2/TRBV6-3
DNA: TGTGCCAGCAGTTACTCGGCCGGAGGAGACTACGAGCAGTACTTC
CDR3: CASSYSAGGDYEQYF

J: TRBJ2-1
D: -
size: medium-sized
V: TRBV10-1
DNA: TGCGCCAGTCCCGAACGGAGAGGACGGACCTACAATGAGCAGTTCTTC
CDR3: CASPERRGRTYNEQFF

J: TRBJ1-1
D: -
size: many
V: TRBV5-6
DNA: TGTGCCAGCAGCTTTGATCTGTTCCCGGGGACTGAAGCTTTCTTT
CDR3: CASSFDLFPGTEAFF

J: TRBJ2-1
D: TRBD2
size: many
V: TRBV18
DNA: TGTGCCAGCTCAACTTGGACTAGAGACAATGAGCAGTTCTTC
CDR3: CASSTWTRDNEQFF

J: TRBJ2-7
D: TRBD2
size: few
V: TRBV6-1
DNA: TGTGCCAGCAGTGATTGGTCTAGCGGATACGAGCAGTACTTC
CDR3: CASSDWSSGYEQYF

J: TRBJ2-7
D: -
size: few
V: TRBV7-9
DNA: TGTGCCAGCAGCTTAGGACTAGGGGGCCCAGGAGAGCAGTACTTC
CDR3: CASSLGLGGPGEQYF

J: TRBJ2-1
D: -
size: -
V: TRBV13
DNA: TGTGCCAGCAGCTTAGGACGTGGCGGTCTTAACAATGAGCAGTTCTTC
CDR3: CASSLGRGGLNNEQFF

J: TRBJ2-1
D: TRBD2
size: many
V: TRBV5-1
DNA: TGCGCCAGCAGCTTCTGGGAACTAGCGGGAGGGAACAATGAGCAGTTCTTC
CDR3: CASSFWELAGGNNEQFF